The present entry profiles one T cell receptor beta chain with its context. There are 17 residues in the CDR3. CDR1 and CDR2 from the germline V gene are LNHDA and SQIVND (reference sequence). V lost 7 bases and J lost 0; bases outside the gene matches: 8. This entry belongs to a study of T cell changes during pregnancy in multiple sclerosis. TCRdb keeps only in-frame clones here, not all; method: immunoSEQ multiplex PCR. The table shows about 130,000 clones, with roughly 97% occurring only once. The rearrangement joins TRBV19 to TRBJ2-6, with 8 positions matching TRBD1. The input for sequencing was peripheral blood, taken after pregnancy. This receptor was obtained from a female donor with multiple sclerosis, enrolled in a pregnancy study. CDR3 loop: CASMDRDRSSGANVLTF. The CDR3 coding sequence is TGTGCCAGTATGGACCGGGACAGGAGCTCTGGGGCCAACGTCCTGACTTTC.